This T cell receptor beta chain was profiled in a study of cytomegalovirus exposure and HLA in healthy donors. Whole-study context: Falling in the Caucasian-associated ancestry cluster were roughly 80% of under 500 genotyped donors.

CDR1 and CDR2 (germline): MDHEN, SYDVKM. This CDR3 comprises 12 residues. The germline V and J ends were trimmed by 5 bases and 4 bases, with 9 bases remaining between them. The PCR used 60 Vbeta and 13 Jbeta primers. Here immunoSEQ multiplex PCR was the method, and the copy in TCRdb shows in-frame clones only, minus some. The repertoire consists of 110,000 or so clones, with roughly 80% occurring once and the leading ten covering 8.5% to 10%. Whole-study results and caveats: Previous analysis showed most TCR beta V segments were productive about 90% or about 30% of the time. With later analysis, a missense DCLRE1C variant became linked to TCR beta V- and J-gene trimming. Later on, an analysis showed TCR association rates differing by HLA locus, with DRB1 the most and HLA-C the fewest.

As to this clone: Its antigen is not known.

Sequenced: PBMCs. The sequence derives from a woman aged 40 to 55 in good health and CMV-seropositive. The chain links TRBV28 to TRBJ2-7; D gene ambiguous. The CDR3 spells CASSPRVYEQYF. Written as DNA, the CDR3 is TGTGCCAGCAGTCCCCGGGTTTACGAGCAGTACTTC.